This entry describes one TCR beta chain. Its antigen is not yet known. Base qualities are missing; no much larger clone stands one base away. This sample is drawn from a study of blood T cell repertoires in COVID-19 (dated by TCRdb to about 2020). A note on the overall study: The collaborator samples originated in the United States, Italy and Spain and spanned the acute and convalescent phases of COVID-19. The prospective study material was composed of cDNA or gDNA derived from T cells, B-cell-depleted T cells, or PBMCs. Deeply sampled blood TCRbeta repertoires from subjects exposed to, actively infected with, or recovered from COVID-19 were included in the dataset. The repertoires were made available in a free public database intended to serve as a resource for research on the immune response to SARS-CoV-2. Samples were obtained from the ongoing ImmuneRACE study (first 160 participants) and from 1,254 subjects provided by 6 global collaborators. The sample metadata nearly always contained a de-identified subject ID, COVID-19 status, age in years and sex. Where available, HLA class I and class II types were taken from metadata supplied by the sample provider and were not determined by assay-based typing. Summary of the overall study and its limitations: The amount of clinical and demographic metadata varied by source and participant and was provided uncurated.

TCRbeta CDR3 regions were amplified from genomic DNA using the immunoSEQ Assay, a bias-controlled multiplex PCR. The paper's data handling went like this. The number of nucleated cells in each sample was estimated by amplification of reference gene primers within the assay. To quantify the absolute abundance of each unique TCRbeta CDR3 rearrangement, sequence reads were collapsed and filtered. For each sample, productive Simpson clonality was calculated as the square root of Simpson's diversity index across productive rearrangements. TCRdb's version of the immuneACCESS table is confined to in-frame rearrangements and falls short of the full clone set. An unresolved V gene accounts for under half of the shortfall where checked; the remainder is of unknown origin. V, J and clone size derive from that table, while D and trimming were established from the DNA sequence. Across this sample there are some 15,000 clones, with roughly 80% seen only once. The top ten clones comprise 20% to 25% of the sample.

V gives up 5 bases and J gives up 13 bases, and the segment between their germline ends measures 12 bases. The CDR3 covers 11 residues, taking in both the cysteine and the phenylalanine. The only DNA kept is the CDR3, 33 bases in frame from the first base. Via the germline V gene (reference sequence), CDR1 is MNHNY and CDR2 SVGAGI. Each collaborating institution followed its own protocols to collect whole blood in K2EDTA tubes. Collaborator samples were shipped for TCRbeta analysis as frozen whole blood, isolated PBMCs, or DNA extracted from either sample type. This sequence was found in a woman aged 55-69 years with acute or convalescent COVID-19. The chain couples TRBV6-6 to TRBJ1-3; no D gene call is confident. Sequencing was performed on peripheral blood. The DNA sequence is given as TGTGCCAGCAGTGCGCTCAACGCGATATATTTT. Its product reads: CASSALNAIYF.